The 10 T cell receptor beta chains listed next were all sequenced from one sample in a study of cytomegalovirus exposure and HLA in healthy donors. The PCR ran on 60 Vbeta and 13 Jbeta primers. Repertoires were generated with immunoSEQ multiplex PCR, while TCRdb's copy carries only in-frame clones and drops some. The data contain about 70,000 clones, around 69% of them singletons. The sample taken for sequencing was PBMCs. The receptors were gathered from a human donor in good health.

The chain carries TRBV5-4 and TRBJ2-7; D gene uncertain. V was clipped by 0 bases and J by 4 bases, with 17 bases between them. The CDR3 contains 16 residues. The germline V gene has CDR1 SGHNT and CDR2 YYREEE (reference sequence). The CDR3 protein is CASSLDLSSTVYEQYF. CDR3 in DNA: TGTGCCAGCAGCTTGGATCTGTCTAGTACGGTTTACGAGCAGTACTTC.

The rearrangement uses TRBV30 and TRBJ1-5; no reliable D call. From germline, CDR1 is GTSNPN and CDR2 SVGIG (reference sequence). V was cut by 2 bases and J by 1 base, with 18 bases left in between. CDR3 length equals 17 residues. The CDR3 loop is CAWSPPGYRGSNQPQHF. CDR3 nucleotides: TGTGCCTGGAGTCCTCCAGGCTATCGGGGAAGCAATCAGCCCCAGCATTTT.

The chain links TRBV29-1 to TRBJ2-5, with D maybe TRBD1 (8 bases). This CDR3 is built from 13 residues. Trimming shortened V by 4 bases and J by 5 bases, and 14 bases separated the two germline ends. Germline V gene data show CDR1 as SQVTM and CDR2 as ANQGSEA. In DNA form, the CDR3 reads TGCAGCGTTGCTCTACAGGGGGGGGAGACCCAGTACTTC. Its translation: CSVALQGGETQYF. The entire variable domain, with the rest obtained from reference TRBV29-1 and TRBJ2-5, is as follows: SAVISQKPSRDICQRGTSLTIQCQVDSQVTMMFWYRQQPGQSLTLIATANQGSEATYESGFVIDKFPISRPNLTFSTLTVSNMSPEDSSIYLCSVALQGGETQYFGPGTRLLVL.

V gene TRBV6-5 combines with J gene TRBJ1-1, with 9 bases fitting TRBD1. Losses at the gene ends were 4 bases for V and 1 base for J; bases not matched to a gene: 1. Germline assignment: CDR1 MNHEY and CDR2 SVGAGI. The CDR3 is 14 amino acids. In nucleotides, the CDR3 is TGTGCCAGCAGTTGGGACAGGGCGAACACTGAAGCTTTCTTT. Translating it yields CASSWDRANTEAFF.

V is TRBV6-1 and J is TRBJ1-2, with TRBD1 as a possible D gene (5 bases). Trimming removed 6 bases at V and 8 bases at J, with 13 bases between. The CDR3 spans 12 residues. The germline V gene encodes CDR1 MNHNS and CDR2 SASEGT. The CDR3 reads CASRQADSGYTF. In DNA form, the CDR3 reads TGTGCCAGCAGACAGGCCGATAGCGGCTACACCTTC.

The chain recombines TRBV2 with TRBJ1-2, with 12 bases lining up with TRBD1. V lost 6 bases to trimming and J lost 8 bases; unmatched junction nucleotides: 4. CDR1 SNHLY and CDR2 FYNNEI come from the germline V gene. The CDR3 consists of 13 residues. The CDR3: CASSGTGGEGYTF. The CDR3 region has the DNA TGTGCCAGCAGCGGGACAGGGGGCGAAGGCTACACCTTC.

V gene TRBV27 combines with J gene TRBJ2-7; D is possibly TRBD1 (6 bases). Germline CDR1 reads MNHEY; CDR2 reads SMNVEV (reference sequence). The CDR3 is 14 residues long. The V end lost 4 bases, the J end lost 3 bases, and 13 bases lay between the germline ends. CDR3 region: CASSSQGRVYEQYF. The CDR3 DNA reads TGTGCCAGCAGTTCACAGGGAAGGGTCTACGAGCAGTACTTC.

This clone was detected once. V is TRBV27 and J is TRBJ1-1, with a weak D call TRBD1 (5 bases). Deletions cut 6 bases from V and 0 bases from J, with 8 bases between. Germline CDR1 reads MNHEY; CDR2 reads SMNVEV (reference sequence). There are 13 residues in the CDR3. The CDR3 bases are TGTGCCAGCAGCGCGACAGTGAACACTGAAGCTTTCTTT. It yields the protein CASSATVNTEAFF.

V and J are TRBV28 and TRBJ1-4; no clear D. CDR3 length: 14 amino acids. The V end was cut by 4 bases, the J end by 8 bases, with 14 bases between. Germline values: CDR1 MDHEN, CDR2 SYDVKM. The CDR3 region has the DNA TGTGCCAGCAGTTACCCCCTTACGAGGGAAAAACTGTTTTTT. It translates to CASSYPLTREKLFF. The full variable domain, rest sourced from reference TRBV28 and TRBJ1-4, is DVKVTQSSRYLVKRTGEKVFLECVQDMDHENMFWYRQDPGLGLRLIYFSYDVKMKEKGDIPEGYSVSREKKERFSLILESASTNQTSMYLCASSYPLTREKLFFGSGTQLSVL.

CDR3 bases: TGTGCCAGCAGCCTTTGGGACACGACTAATGAAAAACTGTTTTTT. It codes for CASSLWDTTNEKLFF. This chain uses TRBV7-2 with TRBJ1-4; the D gene is possibly TRBD1 (6 bases). This CDR3 spans 15 amino acids. V was trimmed by 5 bases and J by 2 bases, leaving 12 bases between them. Germline values: CDR1 SGHTA, CDR2 FQGNSA.